What follows describes a single T cell receptor beta chain. One entry per CDR3 protein, without DNA, is what TCRdb gives after re-calling the 5' RACE reads. This repertoire includes some 170,000 distinct CDR3 sequences. The CDR3 extends over 14 amino acids. Germline V gene sequence: CDR1 DFQATT, CDR2 SNEGSKA (reference sequence). The record originates from a study of monozygotic twins with inflammatory bowel disease. The material sequenced was blood. The TCR was taken from a human donor with ulcerative colitis or Crohn's disease, or a healthy co-twin of an affected twin (not recorded which). J is TRBJ2-3 and V is TRBV20-1; TCRdb lists TRBD1, though no DNA is available to test this call. CDR3 amino acids: CSASTTVRTDTQYF.